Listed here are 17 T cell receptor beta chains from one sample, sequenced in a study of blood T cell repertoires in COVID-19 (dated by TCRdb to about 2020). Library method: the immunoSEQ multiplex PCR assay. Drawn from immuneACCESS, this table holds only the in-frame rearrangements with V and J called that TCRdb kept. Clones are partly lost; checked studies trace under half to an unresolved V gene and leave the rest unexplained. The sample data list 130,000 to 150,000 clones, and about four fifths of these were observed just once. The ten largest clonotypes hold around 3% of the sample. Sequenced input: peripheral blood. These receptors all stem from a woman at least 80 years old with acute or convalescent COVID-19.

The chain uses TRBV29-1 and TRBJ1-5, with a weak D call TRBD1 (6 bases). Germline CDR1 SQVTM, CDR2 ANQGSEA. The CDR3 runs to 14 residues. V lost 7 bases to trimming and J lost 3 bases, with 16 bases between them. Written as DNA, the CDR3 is TGCAGCGCCCTTATGACAGGTCTCAATCAGCCCCAGCATTTT. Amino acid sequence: CSALMTGLNQPQHF. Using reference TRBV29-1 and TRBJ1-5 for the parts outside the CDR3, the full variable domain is SAVISQKPSRDICQRGTSLTIQCQVDSQVTMMFWYRQQPGQSLTLIATANQGSEATYESGFVIDKFPISRPNLTFSTLTVSNMSPEDSSIYLCSALMTGLNQPQHFGDGTRLSIL.

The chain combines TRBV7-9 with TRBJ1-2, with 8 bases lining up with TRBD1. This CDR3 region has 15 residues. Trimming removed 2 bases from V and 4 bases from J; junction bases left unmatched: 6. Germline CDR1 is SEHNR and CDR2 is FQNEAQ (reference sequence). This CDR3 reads CASSLKTGGSYGYTF. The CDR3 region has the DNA TGTGCCAGCAGCTTAAAAACAGGGGGTTCCTATGGCTACACCTTC.

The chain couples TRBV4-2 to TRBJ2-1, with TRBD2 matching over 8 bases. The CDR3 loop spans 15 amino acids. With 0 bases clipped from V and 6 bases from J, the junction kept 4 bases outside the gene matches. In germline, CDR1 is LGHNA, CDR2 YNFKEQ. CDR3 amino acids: CASSQDPGGGNEQFF. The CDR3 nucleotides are TGTGCCAGCAGCCAAGATCCGGGGGGGGGCAATGAGCAGTTCTTC.

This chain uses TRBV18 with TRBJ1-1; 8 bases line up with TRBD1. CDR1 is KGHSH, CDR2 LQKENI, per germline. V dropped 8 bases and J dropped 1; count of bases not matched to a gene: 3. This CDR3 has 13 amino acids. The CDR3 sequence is CASRGQANTEAFF. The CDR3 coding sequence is TGTGCCAGCCGGGGACAGGCGAACACTGAAGCTTTCTTT.

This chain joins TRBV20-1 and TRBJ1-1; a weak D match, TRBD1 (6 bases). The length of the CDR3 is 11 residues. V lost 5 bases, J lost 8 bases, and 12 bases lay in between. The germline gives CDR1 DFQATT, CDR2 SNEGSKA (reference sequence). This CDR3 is CSARRGAEAFF. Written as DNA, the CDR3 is TGCAGTGCTCGGCGGGGGGCCGAAGCTTTCTTT.

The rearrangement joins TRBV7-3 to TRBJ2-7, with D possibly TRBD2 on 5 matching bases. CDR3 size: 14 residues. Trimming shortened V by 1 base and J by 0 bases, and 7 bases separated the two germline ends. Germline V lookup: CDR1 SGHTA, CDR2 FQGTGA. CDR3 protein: CASSLIGDSYEQYF. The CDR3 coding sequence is TGTGCCAGCAGCTTAATCGGGGACTCCTACGAGCAGTACTTC. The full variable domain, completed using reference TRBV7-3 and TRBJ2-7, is GAGVSQTPSNKVTEKGKYVELRCDPISGHTALYWYRQSLGQGPEFLIYFQGTGAADDSGLPNDRFFAVRPEGSVSTLKIQRTERGDSAVYLCASSLIGDSYEQYFGPGTRLTVT.

CDR3 DNA: TGTGCCAGCAGTTTATCGGGGCCCTATGGCTACACCTTC. Its protein is CASSLSGPYGYTF. V usage is TRBV27 and J usage is TRBJ1-2; maybe TRBD1 (5 bases). Germline V gene data show CDR1 as MNHEY and CDR2 as SMNVEV (reference sequence). The CDR3 sequence is 13 residues long. Trimming stripped 0 bases from V and 4 bases from J, with 6 bases between.

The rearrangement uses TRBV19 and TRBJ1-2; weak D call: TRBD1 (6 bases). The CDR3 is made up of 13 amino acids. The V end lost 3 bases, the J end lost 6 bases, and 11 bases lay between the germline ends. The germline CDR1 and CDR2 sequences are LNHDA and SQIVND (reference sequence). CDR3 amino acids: CASSIGRGNGYTF. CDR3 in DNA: TGTGCCAGTAGTATTGGTAGGGGGAATGGCTACACCTTC.

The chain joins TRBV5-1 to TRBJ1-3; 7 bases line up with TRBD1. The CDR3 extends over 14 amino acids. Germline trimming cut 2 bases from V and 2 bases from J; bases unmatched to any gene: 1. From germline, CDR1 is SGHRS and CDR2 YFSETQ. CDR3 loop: CASSFTGAGNTIYF. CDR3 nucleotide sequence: TGCGCCAGCAGCTTTACAGGGGCTGGAAACACCATATATTTT.

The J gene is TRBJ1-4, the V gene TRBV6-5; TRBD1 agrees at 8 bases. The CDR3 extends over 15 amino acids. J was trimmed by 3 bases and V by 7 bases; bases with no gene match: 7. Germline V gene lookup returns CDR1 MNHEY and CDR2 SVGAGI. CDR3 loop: CASTETGGPNEKLFF. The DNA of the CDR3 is TGTGCCAGCACGGAAACAGGGGGACCTAATGAAAAACTGTTTTTT.

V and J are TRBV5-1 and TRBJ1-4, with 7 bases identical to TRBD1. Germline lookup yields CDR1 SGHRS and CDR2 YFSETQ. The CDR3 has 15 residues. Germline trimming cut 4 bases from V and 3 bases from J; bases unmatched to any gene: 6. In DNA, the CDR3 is TGCGCCAGCAGCGCACAGGGGACCTCTAATGAAAAACTGTTTTTT. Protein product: CASSAQGTSNEKLFF.

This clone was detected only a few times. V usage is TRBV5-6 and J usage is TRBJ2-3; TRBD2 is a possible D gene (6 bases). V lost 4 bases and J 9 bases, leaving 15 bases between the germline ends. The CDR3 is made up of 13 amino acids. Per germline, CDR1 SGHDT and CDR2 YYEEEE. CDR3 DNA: TGTGCCAGCAGCCCCCTAGGGACTCCAACGCAGTATTTT. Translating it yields CASSPLGTPTQYF.

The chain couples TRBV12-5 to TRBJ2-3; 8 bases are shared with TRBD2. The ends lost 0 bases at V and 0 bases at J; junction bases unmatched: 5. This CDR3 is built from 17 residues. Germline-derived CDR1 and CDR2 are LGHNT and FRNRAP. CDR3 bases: TGTGCTAGTGGTTTGGTACAAGGCGGGAGGAGCACAGATACGCAGTATTTT. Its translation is CASGLVQGGRSTDTQYF.

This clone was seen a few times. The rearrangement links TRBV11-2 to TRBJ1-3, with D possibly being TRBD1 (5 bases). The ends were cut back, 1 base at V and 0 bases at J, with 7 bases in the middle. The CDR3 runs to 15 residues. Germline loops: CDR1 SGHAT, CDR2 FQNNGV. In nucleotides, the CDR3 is TGTGCCAGCAGCTTAGCAGGGCCCTCTGGAAACACCATATATTTT. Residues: CASSLAGPSGNTIYF.

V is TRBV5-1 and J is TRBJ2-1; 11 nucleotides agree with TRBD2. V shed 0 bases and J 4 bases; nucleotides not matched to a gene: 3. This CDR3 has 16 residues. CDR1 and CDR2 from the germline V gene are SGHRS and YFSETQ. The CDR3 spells CASSLELAGGYNEQFF. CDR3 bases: TGCGCCAGCAGCTTGGAGCTAGCGGGGGGATACAATGAGCAGTTCTTC.

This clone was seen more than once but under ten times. DNA of the CDR3: TGTGCCAGCAGCCGGGTCAGGGGTCCAAATCAGCCCCAGCATTTT. Residues: CASSRVRGPNQPQHF. The rearrangement uses TRBV4-2 and TRBJ1-5, with a weak D call TRBD1 (6 bases). Between the trimmed V and J ends, which lost 4 bases and 4 bases, there was a span of 14 bases. The CDR3 totals 15 residues. CDR1 LGHNA and CDR2 YNFKEQ come from the germline V gene.

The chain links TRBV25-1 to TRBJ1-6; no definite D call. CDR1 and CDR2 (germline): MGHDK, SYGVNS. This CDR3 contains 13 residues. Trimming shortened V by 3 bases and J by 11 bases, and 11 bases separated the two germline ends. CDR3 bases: TGTGCCAGCAGTGATCCTCCTCCCGCACCCCTCCACTTT. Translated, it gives CASSDPPPAPLHF.